This TCR beta chain derives from a study of T cell repertoires in cytomegalovirus infection. Overall study context: A matching HLA type, together with CMV infection, was signaled by public TCR beta signatures. Study-wide results and limits: The response measured ex vivo was dominated by TCR beta clonotypes (HLA-C-restricted and CMV-specific). The study identified carriers of CMV plus the relevant HLA from cumulative public TCR beta family frequency.

TCRdb re-analysed the reads in MiXCR, keeping a single row per CDR3 protein. Among fewer than 550,000 distinct CDR3 sequences listed, around 27% were seen once. This CDR3 has 13 residues. Looked up from germline, CDR1 is MDHEN and CDR2 is SYDVKM. The V and J ends lost 5 bases and 3 bases respectively, with 11 bases between them. To note about this clonotype: Antigen specificity is unknown.

The chain is built from TRBV28 and TRBJ2-7, with no clear D. The receptor comes from a human donor in good health (CMV status not recorded). Some clones in this sample may be carry-over from other donors' samples. Sequences were obtained from PBMCs. The CDR3 reads CASSPLQLYEQYF. The CDR3 DNA sequence: TGTGCCAGCAGTCCTTTACAGCTCTACGAGCAGTACTTC.